Below are 21 T cell receptor beta chains sequenced from a single sample in a study of human T cells and chemical hapten exposure. TCRdb re-called the RACE reads through MiXCR, storing one row per CDR3 protein. The data contain approximately 350,000 distinct CDR3 sequences, around 7% of them singletons. Time point denoted: patch test 1, 2 weeks after DPC sensitization. Treatment noted: therapeutic diphenylcyclopropenone sensitization with weekly scalp DPC. The sequencing used whole blood, collected in connection with sensitization to the hapten diphenylcyclopropenone (DPC). The receptors originated from a woman aged 18 to 35 with alopecia areata. Some clones in this sample may be carry-over from other donors' samples.

This clonotype was counted at least ten times. The V and J genes are TRBV27 and TRBJ2-4, with TRBD1 identical over 7 bases. The CDR3 is made up of 14 amino acids. V was pared by 3 bases and J by 3 bases, with 2 bases of the junction left unmatched. The germline gives CDR1 MNHEY, CDR2 SMNVEV (reference sequence). Written as DNA, the CDR3 is TGTGCCAGCAGTTTGGGACAGAACAAAAACATTCAGTACTTC. This gives the protein CASSLGQNKNIQYF.

The chain has TRBV27 and TRBJ2-5, with D possibly being TRBD1 (6 bases). The germline V and J ends were trimmed by 7 bases and 2 bases, with 32 bases remaining between them. This CDR3 spans 20 amino acids. Germline lookup yields CDR1 MNHEY and CDR2 SMNVEV (reference sequence). The CDR3 region is CASTVRPRRQAKQEQETQYF. Written as DNA, the CDR3 is TGTGCCAGCACCGTTCGCCCCCGCCGACAGGCAAAACAGGAACAAGAGACCCAGTACTTC.

This clonotype came up many times. The rearrangement links TRBV24-1 to TRBJ2-3; D perhaps matches TRBD1 (6 bases). CDR1 is KGHDR, CDR2 SFDVKD, per germline. This CDR3 is built from 14 residues. V was shortened by 8 bases and J by 1 base, with 12 bases between the two germline ends. CDR3 nucleotides: TGTGCCACCACCCAGGGGTCGGGCACAGATACGCAGTATTTT. Protein: CATTQGSGTDTQYF.

This clonotype turned up a few times. This chain connects TRBV10-3 to TRBJ1-4, with 8 positions matching TRBD1. CDR1 and CDR2 from the germline V gene are ENHRY and SYGVKD. This CDR3 contains 17 residues. J gave up 7 bases and V 7 bases, and 17 bases lay outside the gene matches. CDR3 loop: CAIIRTGMNRKSEKLFF. The CDR3 DNA reads TGTGCCATCATCCGGACAGGGATGAATCGTAAGAGTGAAAAACTGTTTTTT.

The V gene is TRBV12-3 or TRBV12-4, the J gene TRBJ1-2; 8 bases line up with TRBD1. The CDR3 covers 12 residues. Unmatched junction bases numbered 2, after V lost 5 bases and J lost 6 bases. CDR3 in amino acids: CASSRQGHGYTF. The CDR3 nucleotides are TGTGCCAGCAGTCGACAGGGGCATGGCTACACCTTC.

This clonotype was found a few times. The V call is TRBV4-3, the J call TRBJ2-3, with a weak D call TRBD1 (5 bases). The germline V and J ends were trimmed by 2 bases and 5 bases, with 8 bases remaining between them. Germline assignment: CDR1 LGHNA and CDR2 YSLEER. The CDR3 totals 13 residues. This CDR3 is CASSQSRVDTQYF. CDR3 coding DNA: TGCGCCAGCAGCCAATCCAGGGTAGATACGCAGTATTTT.

Only a few counts were recorded for this clonotype. The chain links TRBV4-3 to TRBJ1-2; no definite D call. Trimming pared 0 bases from V and 7 bases from J, leaving 12 bases between. Germline V gene data show CDR1 as LGHNA and CDR2 as YSLEER. The CDR3 contains 14 residues. As DNA, the CDR3 is TGCGCCAGCAGCCAAGATCTTCAAGGGTTTGGCTACACCTTC. It encodes CASSQDLQGFGYTF.

This clonotype was detected only a few times. The V call is TRBV2, the J call TRBJ1-5; 7 bases line up with TRBD1. The V gene's germline CDR1 is SNHLY and CDR2 FYNNEI. The CDR3 is 15 residues long. V lost 5 bases and J lost 6; bases outside the gene matches: 10. The CDR3 is CASSTIVGQRQPQHF. CDR3 sequence (DNA): TGTGCCAGCAGTACCATAGTGGGACAGCGTCAGCCCCAGCATTTT.

This clonotype was observed a few times. The rearrangement uses TRBV12-3 or TRBV12-4 and TRBJ2-3; possibly TRBD1 for D (5 bases). The V gene lost 3 bases and the J gene lost 0 bases, with 10 bases spanning the gap. The CDR3 length is 15 residues. CDR3 DNA: TGTGCCAGCAGTTTTAGGGGCCCTAGCACAGATACGCAGTATTTT. Residues: CASSFRGPSTDTQYF.

This clonotype came up a few times. The chain combines TRBV7-2 with TRBJ2-7; 7 positions match TRBD1. Per the germline V gene, CDR1 is SGHTA and CDR2 is FQGNSA. The CDR3 sequence is 17 residues long. The junction had 10 bases not matched to a gene; V was cut back by 1 base and J by 1 base. CDR3 sequence: CASSLGGWDRLSYEQYF. The CDR3 bases are TGTGCCAGCAGCTTAGGGGGTTGGGACAGATTATCCTACGAGCAGTACTTC.

This clonotype was observed many times. The rearrangement uses TRBV7-3 and TRBJ2-3; 14 bases are shared with TRBD2. Germline CDR1 SGHTA, CDR2 FQGTGA. The CDR3 covers 14 residues. V shed 5 bases, J shed 8 bases, and the junction held 3 bases outside the gene matches. The CDR3 nucleotides read TGTGCCAGCAGCCACGGGACTAGCGGGGGTACGCAGTATTTT. It encodes CASSHGTSGGTQYF.

The genes are TRBV6-2 or TRBV6-3 and TRBJ1-5; D remains ambiguous. The germline CDR1 and CDR2 sequences are MNHEY and SVGEGT. Trimming left V 4 bases short and J 7 bases short, with 23 bases between. The CDR3 runs to 17 residues. Here the CDR3 reads CASSSLPGVPTGQPQHF. CDR3 bases: TGTGCCAGCAGTTCATTACCCGGGGTGCCCACGGGCCAGCCCCAGCATTTT.

This clonotype occurred a few times. This chain connects TRBV10-3 to TRBJ1-2; D unresolved. The CDR3 is made up of 16 amino acids. CDR1 is ENHRY, CDR2 SYGVKD, per germline. The V gene lost 0 bases and the J gene lost 2 bases, with 13 bases spanning the gap. The CDR3 sequence is CAISESSPQTNYGYTF. The CDR3 nucleotides read TGTGCCATCAGTGAGTCTAGCCCGCAAACGAACTATGGCTACACCTTC.

This clonotype was recorded many times. The gene calls are TRBV18 and TRBJ2-1; unclear D gene. The CDR3 totals 12 residues. Germline lookup yields CDR1 KGHSH and CDR2 LQKENI. Trimming cost V 0 bases and J 7 bases, with 4 bases left between them. CDR3 protein: CASSPPGNEQFF. CDR3 coding DNA: TGTGCCAGCTCACCACCTGGTAATGAGCAGTTCTTC. Looking up the rest from reference TRBV18 and TRBJ2-1 gives the full variable domain: NAGVMQNPRHLVRRRGQEARLRCSPMKGHSHVYWYRQLPEEGLKFMVYLQKENIIDESGMPKERFSAEFPKEGPSILRIQQVVRGDSAAYFCASSPPGNEQFFGPGTRLTVL.

This clonotype came up many times. J is TRBJ2-3 and V is TRBV25-1, with a tentative D call TRBD1 (5 bases). Per the germline V gene, CDR1 is MGHDK and CDR2 is SYGVNS. Trimming shortened V by 7 bases and J by 3 bases, and 17 bases separated the two germline ends. The CDR3 covers 15 residues. The CDR3 sequence: CASNLGARSTDTQYF. The CDR3 nucleotides read TGTGCCAGCAATCTTGGGGCCAGGTCGACAGATACGCAGTATTTT. Together with reference TRBV25-1 and TRBJ2-3, the CDR3 gives the full variable domain: EADIYQTPRYLVIGTGKKITLECSQTMGHDKMYWYQQDPGMELHLIHYSYGVNSTEKGDLSSESTVSRIRTEHFPLTLESARPSHTSQYLCASNLGARSTDTQYFGPGTRLTVL.

In its sample, this clonotype was seen many times. The chain combines TRBV7-2 with TRBJ1-4; TRBD1 matches at 7 bases. V lost 3 bases, J lost 4 bases, and 2 bases stayed unmatched. The germline CDR1 and CDR2 sequences are SGHTA and FQGNSA. The CDR3 sequence is 14 residues long. This chain's CDR3 is CASSLGQINEKLFF. The CDR3 DNA is TGTGCCAGCAGCTTGGGACAGATTAATGAAAAACTGTTTTTT.

This clonotype turned up a few times. The J gene is TRBJ1-6, the V gene TRBV5-1; possible D gene TRBD1, 6 bases. The length of the CDR3 is 15 residues. Trimming removed 1 base at V and 7 bases at J, with 12 bases between. From germline, CDR1 is SGHRS and CDR2 YFSETQ. The DNA of the CDR3 is TGCGCCAGCAGCTTGACGACAGGATCCAATTCACCCCTCCACTTT. Residues: CASSLTTGSNSPLHF.

This clonotype appeared a few times. CDR3 loop: CANHMGPLNYGYTF. CDR3 DNA sequence: TGCGCCAACCATATGGGGCCGCTTAACTATGGCTACACCTTC. J is TRBJ1-2 and V is TRBV23-1; possible D gene TRBD1, 5 bases. TRBV23-1 falls under the ORF class, with uncertain function. The CDR3 loop spans 14 amino acids. Trimming took 10 bases from V and 1 from J, leaving 16 bases between them.

V gene TRBV20-1 combines with J gene TRBJ2-7; maybe TRBD1 (5 bases). The CDR3 spans 11 residues. The germline CDR1 and CDR2 sequences are DFQATT and SNEGSKA (reference sequence). Trimming removed 4 bases from V and 4 bases from J, with 8 bases in between. CDR3 residues: CSANRQYEQYF. CDR3 in DNA: TGCAGTGCTAATAGACAGTACGAGCAGTACTTC.

This clonotype was recorded at least ten times. The chain combines TRBV5-1 with TRBJ2-2, with D perhaps TRBD2 (5 bases). This CDR3 spans 19 amino acids. Germline CDR1 reads SGHRS; CDR2 reads YFSETQ. With 4 bases removed from V and 6 bases from J, the gap between germline ends came to 28 bases. CDR3 bases: TGCGCCAGCAGCCCCACGCGGCGGGCCCTCCTTTCCGACGCCGGGGAGCTGTTTTTT. This translates into CASSPTRRALLSDAGELFF.

This clonotype showed up many times. This rearrangement joins TRBV6-5 to TRBJ1-1, with TRBD1 as a possible D gene (5 bases). The CDR3 is made up of 13 amino acids. Germline CDR1 is MNHEY and CDR2 is SVGAGI. The V and J ends lost 7 bases and 7 bases respectively, with 16 bases between them. CDR3 nucleotides: TGTGCCAGCACTCAACCAGGGTCAGGTGAAGCTTTCTTT. Its translation: CASTQPGSGEAFF.